A selection of T cell receptor beta chains follows, all from one sample in a study of cytomegalovirus exposure and HLA in healthy donors. Assay: immunoSEQ multiplex PCR; the TCRdb copy retains only in-frame clones and omits some. The data show 150,000 to 200,000 clones, nearly 80% seen once. The material sequenced was PBMCs. The receptors derive from a man aged 45 to 65 in good health and CMV-seropositive. CDR3s include the opening cysteine and the closing phenylalanine or tryptophan. Each record gives: V gene, D gene, J gene, CDR3 protein. A D gene is named only where the DNA matches it firmly.

>TRBV9|TRBD2|TRBJ2-1
CASSARRGGSYNEQFF
>TRBV5-1|TRBD1|TRBJ1-2
CASSLAGTGGLGYGYTF
>TRBV7-2|-|TRBJ1-4
CASSLAGGGVNEKLFF
>TRBV10-2|TRBD1|TRBJ1-2
CASSRRDRTNYGYTF
>TRBV6-5|TRBD1|TRBJ1-2
CASSQGETLVRGYTF
>TRBV18|-|TRBJ2-7
CASSPNQGRAEQYF
>TRBV29-1|-|TRBJ2-7
CSVGGLYRDVHEQYF
>TRBV19|-|TRBJ1-4
CASSPWTGEKLFF
>TRBV15|TRBD2|TRBJ2-5
CATSSPSGLWETQYF
>TRBV7-2|TRBD2|TRBJ2-1
CASSFLRGGLTSYNEQFF
>TRBV6-5|-|TRBJ2-2
CASSSDRTLMNGELFF
>TRBV11-1|-|TRBJ1-6
CASSLRAHNSPLHF
>TRBV18|-|TRBJ2-2
CASSPGQLTGELFF
>TRBV28|TRBD2|TRBJ2-1
CASSPQLGSGGAYNEQFF
>TRBV19|-|TRBJ1-1
CASIGTRGTTEAFF
>TRBV4-2|TRBD2|TRBJ2-3
CASSLRGGADTDTQYF
>TRBV11-2|-|TRBJ1-1
CASSLVSRVGTEAFF
>TRBV21-1|-|TRBJ1-1
CASSTRTEYTEAFF
>TRBV2|-|TRBJ1-2
CASVTETNYGYTF
>TRBV7-9|-|TRBJ1-4
CASSLGGGNGEKLFF
>TRBV5-8|-|TRBJ2-1
CASSLLLSYNEQFF
>TRBV7-8|-|TRBJ2-7
CASSLGSFYEQYF
>TRBV5-1|TRBD1|TRBJ2-2
CASSLVGTEFPNTGELFF